Below, one T cell receptor beta chain is given with its context. This entry is derived from a study of blood T cell repertoires in COVID-19. Method: immunoSEQ multiplex PCR; TCRdb's copy keeps in-frame clones and lacks some. The sample records about 350,000 clones, more than 70% being singletons. The CDR3 contains 15 residues. After removal of 2 bases from V and 1 base from J, the junction contained 3 bases not matched to a gene. Germline V gives CDR1 SGHNT, CDR2 YYREEE (reference sequence). Individuals drawn from around 25 US areas were roughly 18 to 95 years old. Donors in Cohort 3 who had recovered were those with two negative PCRs, healthcare professional clearance, or resolution of their symptoms.

Sequences were obtained from PBMCs or T cells enriched from blood (not recorded which). The chain is built from TRBV5-4 and TRBJ2-7, with TRBD1 matching 10 bases. This receptor was identified in a young woman who had recovered from COVID-19. Here the CDR3 DNA reads TGTGCCAGCAGCTTCCGGGACAGGGGTTCCTACGAGCAGTACTTC. This translates into CASSFRDRGSYEQYF.